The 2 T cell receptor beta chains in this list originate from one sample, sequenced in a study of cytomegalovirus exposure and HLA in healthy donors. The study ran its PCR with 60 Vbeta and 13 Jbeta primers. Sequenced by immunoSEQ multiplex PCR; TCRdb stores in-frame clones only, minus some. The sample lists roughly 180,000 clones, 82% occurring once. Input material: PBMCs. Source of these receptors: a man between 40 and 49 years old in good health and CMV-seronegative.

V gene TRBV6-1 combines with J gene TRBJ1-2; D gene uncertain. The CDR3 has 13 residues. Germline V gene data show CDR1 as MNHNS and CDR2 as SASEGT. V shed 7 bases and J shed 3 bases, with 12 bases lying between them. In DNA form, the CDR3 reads TGTGCCAGCATTCGGGAGTTGGACTATGGCTACACCTTC. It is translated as CASIRELDYGYTF.

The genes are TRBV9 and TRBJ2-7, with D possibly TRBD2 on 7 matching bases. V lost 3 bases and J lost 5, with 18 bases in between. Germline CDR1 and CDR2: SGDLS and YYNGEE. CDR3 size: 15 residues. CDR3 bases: TGTGCCAGCAGCGACTCAGTGGGGGGGCAGGACGAGCAGTACTTC. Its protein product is CASSDSVGGQDEQYF.